A selection of T cell receptor beta chains follows, all from one sample in a study of T cell responses to AZD1222 COVID-19 vaccine. The method was immunoSEQ multiplex PCR; TCRdb's version includes in-frame clones alone and lacks a portion of them. The table has approximately 270,000 clones, 90% to 95% seen once. This specimen consisted of peripheral blood, obtained 28 days after the second AZD1222 dose. The receptors derive from an adult who received the AZD1222 COVID-19 vaccine. CDR3s include the opening cysteine and the closing phenylalanine or tryptophan.

V: TRBV27
J: TRBJ1-2
CDR3: CASSPMTGNTMGYTF

V: TRBV9
J: TRBJ2-3
CDR3: CASGVGPSTDTQYF

V: TRBV18
J: TRBJ2-3
CDR3: CASSPPSTGVNTQYF

V: TRBV2
J: TRBJ2-3
CDR3: CASSATLSTQYF

V: TRBV2
J: TRBJ2-3
CDR3: CASSPRLAGQPDTQYF

V: TRBV3-1/TRBV3-2
J: TRBJ1-1
CDR3: CASSQERARGNTEAFF

V: TRBV11-2
J: TRBJ2-7
CDR3: CASSYVSLIEQYF

V: TRBV29-1
J: TRBJ2-2
CDR3: CSVEAGLDTGELFF

V: TRBV5-1
J: TRBJ2-5
CDR3: CASSAARRRETQYF

V: TRBV25-1
J: TRBJ1-5
CDR3: CASSPGGGNQPQHF

V: TRBV28
J: TRBJ1-1
CDR3: CASSPPGRGGTEAFF

V: TRBV2
J: TRBJ1-2
CDR3: CASKISANYGYTF

V: TRBV12-1
J: TRBJ1-1
CDR3: CASSFVRRGRTEAFF

V: TRBV29-1
J: TRBJ1-2
CDR3: CSVSGGGDGYTF

V: TRBV18
J: TRBJ1-4
CDR3: CASSPRGEKLFF

V: TRBV3-1/TRBV3-2
J: TRBJ2-1
CDR3: CASSQATSGGNEQFF

V: TRBV27
J: TRBJ2-2
CDR3: CASSFGAGELFF

V: TRBV3-1/TRBV3-2
J: TRBJ2-2
CDR3: CASSQGGFGTGELFF

V: TRBV18
J: TRBJ1-2
CDR3: CASSPQRFGDGYTF

V: TRBV28
J: TRBJ2-2
CDR3: CASTLLGGTGELFF

V: TRBV15
J: TRBJ1-5
CDR3: CATSSIMGLGQPQHF

V: TRBV3-1/TRBV3-2
J: TRBJ1-2
CDR3: CASSQGGGVGYTF

V: TRBV5-1
J: TRBJ2-7
CDR3: CASSPDTPYEQYF

V: TRBV27
J: TRBJ1-5
CDR3: CASSYRGGQPQHF

V: TRBV6-5
J: TRBJ2-3
CDR3: CASSYGLGGATDTQYF

V: TRBV6-2/TRBV6-3
J: TRBJ1-2
CDR3: CASSLAHGYTF

V: TRBV3-1/TRBV3-2
J: TRBJ1-5
CDR3: CASSLGGQGRGQPQHF

V: TRBV11-3
J: TRBJ2-5
CDR3: CASSPPGHQETQYF

V: TRBV7-6
J: TRBJ1-6
CDR3: CASSSQGGASPLHF